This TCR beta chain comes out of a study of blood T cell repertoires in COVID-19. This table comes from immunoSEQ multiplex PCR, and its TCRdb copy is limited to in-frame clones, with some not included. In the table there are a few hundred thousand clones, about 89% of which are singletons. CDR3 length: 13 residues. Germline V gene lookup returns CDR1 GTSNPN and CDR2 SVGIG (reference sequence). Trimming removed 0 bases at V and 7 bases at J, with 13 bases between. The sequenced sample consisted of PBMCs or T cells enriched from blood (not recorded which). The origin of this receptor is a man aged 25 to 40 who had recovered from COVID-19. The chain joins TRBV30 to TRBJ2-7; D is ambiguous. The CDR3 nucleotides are TGTGCCTGGAGTGTAACGGGTCTCGGGGAGCAGTACTTC. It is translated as CAWSVTGLGEQYF.